The clone carrying this T cell receptor (beta chain) was picked up a small number of times. This entry comes from a study of T-cell reconstitution after alpha-beta-depleted transplantation in children. As it was prepared, the TCRbeta library received unique molecular identifiers. Each CDR3 protein gets one entry after TCRdb re-called the PCR reads with MiXCR. The data hold around 580,000 distinct CDR3 sequences, with about 23% observed a single time. The CDR3 totals 12 residues. Between the trimmed V and J ends, which lost 2 bases and 10 bases, there was a span of 11 bases. Per germline, CDR1 MNHEY and CDR2 SVGAGI.

Here the sequenced sample was PBMCs, mostly from graft donor cells, taken 360 days after TCRalphabeta/CD19-depleted stem cell transplant. The sequence was obtained from a boy under two years old who had a stem cell transplant for acute myeloid leukemia, so the T cells may come from the graft donor. The chain couples TRBV6-5 to TRBJ1-1, with no clear D. For the CDR3, the DNA is TGTGCCAGCAGTTACGGGGATGTCCCAGCTTTCTTT. Its translation: CASSYGDVPAFF.